The clone carrying this TCR beta chain appeared many times. The target antigen is unknown. The sample originates from a study of T-cell reconstitution after alpha-beta-depleted transplantation in children. Study-level results: Where alpha-beta T cells came from about two months after transplant was reportedly several hundred expanded graft clones.

Preparation of the TCRbeta library was carried out with unique molecular identifiers. TCRdb reanalysed the PCR reads using MiXCR and keeps one entry per CDR3 protein. The sample yields roughly 500,000 distinct CDR3 sequences, about 11% seen once. This sequence originates from a child under 10 years old with inherited bone marrow failure, due to receive a stem cell transplant. The sequencing used PBMCs, collected before TCRalphabeta/CD19-depleted stem cell transplant.

The CDR3 DNA reads TGCAGCGTTGGGACTAATTCGGGCAATCAGCCCCAGCATTTT. Protein product: CSVGTNSGNQPQHF. The chain carries TRBV29-1 and TRBJ1-5; D unclear. This CDR3 has 14 amino acids. Trimming took off 4 bases at V and 2 bases at J, with 12 bases between the two ends. Germline CDR1 is SQVTM and CDR2 is ANQGSEA.